This T cell receptor beta chain stems from a study of blood T cell repertoires in COVID-19. Study summary: COVID-19 samples from acute and convalescent phases originated in the United States, Italy and Spain. T cells, B-cell-depleted T cells, or PBMCs supplied cDNA or gDNA.

This CDR3 has 12 amino acids. Germline V gives CDR1 ENHRY, CDR2 SYGVKD. The V and J ends lost 9 bases and 5 bases, in that order; junction bases with no gene match: 2. Authors' methods: Amplification of reference gene primers provided the estimated nucleated cell counts. The table came from immunoSEQ multiplex PCR; TCRdb's copy has only in-frame clones and leaves some out. For V, J and clone size, that table is used; D and trimming come from the DNA. The table shows a few hundred thousand clones, with 84% occurring only once. The receptor comes from a man aged 60 to 75 with acute or convalescent COVID-19. The sequencing sample was made of peripheral blood. The chain combines TRBV10-3 with TRBJ2-1; 9 positions agree with TRBD2. CDR3 amino acids: CAISSGDNEQFF. The CDR3 region has the DNA TGTGCCATATCTAGCGGGGACAATGAGCAGTTCTTC.